This TCR beta chain derives from a study of cytomegalovirus exposure and HLA in healthy donors (dated by TCRdb to the late 2010s). Describing the broader study: According to an earlier analysis of 550 to 750 of the donors, about 179 million T cells yielded over 90 million unique TCR beta sequences and approximately 300 Gb of sequence data. Using immunosequencing, the study profiled T cell repertoires from 666 subjects and related those repertoires to cytomegalovirus serostatus. A later genetic analysis used genome-wide SNP genotypes for about 60% of the roughly 700 donors, treating that subset as a discovery cohort. Because of strong linkage in the cohort, roughly five DR-DQ haplotypes were treated as single units for association and clustering. Donor age, sex, ethnicity and CMV serostatus were compiled together with the repertoire data. The study aimed to test whether signatures of past pathogen exposure could be identified by cataloging public T cell receptors. In addition to the first cohort of roughly 670 subjects, a separate validation cohort of under 150 different subjects was used. The later analysis used no new phenotypic data to find candidate immune exposures, relying instead on TCR beta sequences and their occurrence across donors. High-throughput TCR immunosequencing, statistical association of individual TCRs with disease status, and machine learning were combined to predict cytomegalovirus infection status. On average, 235,054 unique TCR beta nucleotide sequences were sequenced per donor among 398 genotyped donors of the cohort, with around 19% of those sequences being non-productive. To study patterns of TCR occurrence, a later analysis re-analyzed previously published TCR beta repertoires from 650 to 750 donors and added high-resolution HLA genotyping. An early release covering approximately 600 HLA-typed donors comprised 250 to 350 gigabases of sequencing data and 65 million to 100 million unique TCR sequences. An earlier analysis of roughly 600 of the donors used high-throughput TCR beta sequencing to judge whether each TCR beta V gene segment behaved as functional or pseudogenic. Of the 350 to 450 genotyped donors, 65% to 90% were placed in the genetic ancestry cluster associated with self-reported Caucasian donors. Every discovery cohort repertoire had been produced on one sequencing platform. The number of donors typed differed by locus, with about 629-630 for A, B, C, DRB1 and DQB1, 522 for DQA1, 600 to 610 for DPA1, and some 470 for DPB1. HLA typing covered class I and class II loci at four-digit resolution. What the authors observed across the whole study: A few of the identified cytomegalovirus-associated TCR beta chains were confirmed in vitro to be specific for cytomegalovirus antigens. According to the authors, the approach could potentially be generalized to other disease states and immunological phenotypes. The sequencing pipeline was judged likely to have produced a cluster of highly shared sequence variants as a technical artifact. Some IMGT-functional V segments, including TRBV6-2 and TRBV6-3, could not be told apart with the 87-base-pair reads, so those segments were excluded. Assigning TCR associations to individual alleles was difficult when HLA alleles, especially DR and DQ, strongly co-occurred. Across donors, most TCR sequences were observed very rarely, whereas some public TCRs were present in many individuals. Roughly uniform sequencing depth across donors was assumed in presence/absence analyses, although this assumption may not hold. The study gave a list of some 150 TCR beta chains associated with cytomegalovirus. Broadly in line with IMGT annotations, most TCR beta V segments showed up in productive rearrangements about 87% or about 30% of the time in an earlier analysis of roughly 590 of the donors. Several of the top co-occurrence clusters appeared to be linked to parvovirus B19, influenza, CMV and Epstein-Barr virus, according to a later analysis. A later analysis found that TCR association rates varied across HLA loci, with DRB1 alleles showing the most associated TCRs and HLA-C alleles the fewest. The earlier analysis of 587 of the donors excluded around 17 rarely observed V segments, including chromosome 9 orphons, because counts were too low. Correlated functional status among segregating V segments might reflect linkage disequilibrium, but an unknown experimental factor could not be ruled out. According to a later analysis, most CMV-associated TCR beta chains appeared to be HLA-restricted, and the HLA associations seemed to be driven largely by CMV exposure. The cohort was sequenced for TCR beta chains only, and without alpha or paired-chain data the features that could be detected were limited. Cytomegalovirus status was reported to be diagnosed by the classifier with high specificity and sensitivity in both the original and validation cohorts. A further reported finding was that TCR beta sequences accurately predicted the HLA-A and HLA-B alleles for most subjects in the first cohort. Compared with equally common non-associated chains, HLA-associated TCR beta chains in a later analysis were more clonally expanded and had lower generation probabilities. Because HLA typing was unavailable for some donors at each locus, only the typed subset was used in association tests. Specific HLA alleles were associated with over 15,000 TCR beta sequences at a false discovery rate of 0.05 in a later analysis. CMV serostatus was the only immune exposure information available for the cohort. A later genetic analysis associated a missense DCLRE1C variant with V-gene and J-gene trimming of TCR beta chains, and an independent cohort replicated the association. According to a later genetic analysis, donors in an Asian-associated ancestry cluster had fewer N-insertions in productive TCRs than the roughly 660-donor mean.

The germline V gene provides CDR1 LGHNA and CDR2 YSLEER. The germline ends are 8 bases apart after V is trimmed by 2 bases and J by 7 bases. Spanning cysteine to phenylalanine, the CDR3 consists of 13 amino acids. CDR3 DNA only is kept here, 39 bases in frame from base 1. This clone was observed a few times. Its cognate antigen has yet to be identified. Base qualities are missing; no much larger clone stands one base away. Receptors were amplified or captured by the immunoSEQ multiplex PCR assay. A mixture of 60 forward primers for TCR Vbeta segments and 13 reverse primers for TCR Jbeta segments was used in the multiplex PCR. The CDR3 region of rearranged TCR beta genes was amplified from genomic DNA by a multiplex PCR assay. The amplified TCR beta libraries were sequenced on the Illumina HiSeq System as 87-base-pair reads. Under the source paper's analysis protocol: A later analysis tallied approximately 87 million unique TCR beta chains across the 666 repertoires, and about 12 million of those chains were shared by two or more donors. Raw reads were error-corrected and collapsed into unique sequences with a nearest-neighbor algorithm that merged closely related sequences to remove PCR and sequencing errors. To assign V, D and J gene segments, CDR3 sequences were aligned to IMGT reference sequences. Each retained sequence needed at least a six-nucleotide match to both a V gene segment and a J gene segment. Rearrangements were called productive when the CDR3 lacked stop codons and stayed in frame with V and J; all others were non-productive. Following IMGT convention, CDR3 was defined as the stretch from the second conserved V-encoded cysteine to the conserved J-encoded phenylalanine. Sequences without an unambiguous match to a single V gene segment were excluded from the earlier analysis of over 500 of the donors. An earlier analysis of several hundred of the donors called V segments functional above 56.7% productive rearrangements and segregating when the between-donor standard deviation exceeded 5%. A statistical classification framework was built for diagnosing cytomegalovirus status from the catalog of TCR beta chain sequences. In a later analysis, V and J genes were assigned by comparing TCR nucleotide sequences against IMGT/GENE-DB human TR gene sequences. A later analysis assigned CDR3 sequences and most-parsimonious VDJ recombination scenarios with the TCRdist pipeline. In a later analysis, each TCR beta chain was defined by its CDR3 amino acid sequence together with its V-gene family, and reads lacking a unique V-gene family were excluded. A later analysis removed several hundred highly shared, low-generation-probability nucleotide sequences to deal with suspected cross-contamination and a sequencing artifact. In a later analysis, a clonal expansion index for each public chain was calculated from normalized within-repertoire ranks of inferred template counts. In a later analysis, generation probabilities were computed using a VDJ recombination model fitted to out-of-frame rearrangements, and the results were checked against IGoR. In a later analysis, TCR-TCR, TCR-HLA and TCR-CMV co-occurrence was scored with hypergeometric tests, and a repertoire-size bias correction was applied to TCR pairs. A later analysis estimated false discovery rates by permuting HLA or CMV assignments 20 times. A later analysis grouped co-occurring TCRs with DBSCAN, adding TCRdist sequence similarity when clustering within HLA-allele-positive subsets. Repertoires with fewer than 30,000 or more than 120,000 public chains were left out of co-occurrence clustering, as were about 5 repertoires with anomalous nucleotide sharing. As stored in TCRdb, this immuneACCESS dataset retains in-frame rearrangements with V and J assigned. A fraction of the clones does not appear; measured against another copy, unresolved V genes explain less than half of the discrepancy, and the remainder lacks a known reason. The DNA was the basis for D and trimming; V, J and clone size are from that table. The sample data list about 120,000 clones, and roughly 80% of these were observed just once. Jointly, the top ten make up approximately 2.6% of the sample.

In total, roughly 710 healthy bone marrow donors made up the cohort. At the time of sampling, every cohort member was nominally healthy, though immune exposures that went unrecorded were likely present. The donor was CMV seronegative and was included in the group of around 320 seronegative cohort members. A peripheral blood sample was collected from each donor, and TCR beta sequencing was performed on peripheral blood mononuclear cells. Genomic DNA was extracted from the blood cell samples with the Qiagen DNeasy Blood Extraction Kit. Recombination joined TRBV4-3 with TRBJ2-2, with the D gene too uncertain to name. This clonotype was sampled from a female donor in good health and CMV-seronegative. Sequencing was performed on PBMCs. The CDR3 reads CASSQTVSGELFF. The base sequence is TGCGCCAGCAGCCAAACGGTGAGCGGGGAGCTGTTTTTT.